Sequencing of this T cell receptor (beta chain) was carried out in a study of CD8+CD57+ T cells in acquired aplastic anemia. Those patients picked for sequencing had displayed CD8+CD57+ cell expansion on flow cytometry. Study-level results: Significant differences in CD8+ Simpson's diversity were not observed between patients and controls.

As concerns this clonotype: No antigen is known for it.

Genomic DNA constituted the template upon which TCR beta VDJ and CDR3 profiling was performed. TCRdb re-derived calls from the reads in MiXCR, one entry per CDR3 protein. The sample includes 180,000 or so distinct CDR3 sequences, roughly 65% of them seen just once. CDR1 and CDR2 from the germline V gene are SEHNR and FQNEAQ (reference sequence). CDR3 length: 14 residues. J lost 4 bases, V lost 4 bases, and 6 bases had no gene match. Sequencing was done on a sample of sorted CD4+, CD8+, or CD8+CD57+ T cells (not recorded which) from PBMCs. The sequence was collected from a human donor with aplastic anemia. This rearrangement joins TRBV7-9 to TRBJ1-2; 7 bases are shared with TRBD1. The CDR3 protein is CASSSDRSVYGYTF. CDR3 sequence (DNA): TGTGCCAGCAGCTCGGACAGGTCGGTCTATGGCTACACCTTC.